This T cell receptor beta chain derives from a study of cytomegalovirus exposure and HLA in healthy donors. With 60 Vbeta and 13 Jbeta primers, the PCR was carried out. Data came from immunoSEQ multiplex PCR; TCRdb stores just in-frame clones and leaves some out. The sample lists a few hundred thousand clones, over 65% occurring once. J was trimmed by 7 bases and V by 2 bases; bases with no gene match: 7. Germline V gene lookup returns CDR1 KGHSH and CDR2 LQKENI. The CDR3 is 16 amino acids. This clone appeared once. The chain employs TRBV18 and TRBJ2-1; 11 positions agree with TRBD2. This receptor was obtained from a young woman in good health and CMV-seronegative. The sample consisted of PBMCs. CDR3 sequence: CASSPTLAGGGNEQFF. DNA for the CDR3: TGTGCCAGCTCACCAACCCTAGCGGGGGGTGGGAATGAGCAGTTCTTC.